The 4 T cell receptor beta chains presented below share a single source sample, sequenced in a study of T cell repertoires in aging, cancer and after chemotherapy. Multiplex touch-down PCR with TRB-A/B primers amplified rearranged V-D-J TRB sequences. TCRdb ran MiXCR on the multiplex PCR reads and lists one entry per CDR3 protein. The sample shows approximately 1,300 distinct CDR3 sequences, under 25% of them seen only once. Amplification of TCR beta used genomic DNA extracted from peripheral blood. The sample consisted of blood. All receptors come from a human donor with a solid tumor.

By sample fraction, this clonotype is medium-sized. This chain joins TRBV20-1 and TRBJ2-3; the D gene is possibly TRBD1 (6 bases). V was cut by 4 bases and J by 2 bases, with 16 bases left in between. This CDR3 is 15 amino acids long. The germline gives CDR1 DFQATT, CDR2 SNEGSKA (reference sequence). The CDR3 DNA reads TGCAGTGCTACCCCCTCGACAGGTCACACAGATACGCAGTATTTT. It translates to CSATPSTGHTDTQYF.

V and J are TRBV20-1 and TRBJ2-7; 11 nucleotides match TRBD2. With V trimmed by 6 bases and J by 0 bases, 16 bases remained unmatched. This CDR3 has 18 residues. Germline assignment: CDR1 DFQATT and CDR2 SNEGSKA (reference sequence). The CDR3 DNA is TGCAGTGCAGAGGGAGGGCTAGCGGGGGGCCACATCTCCTACGAGCAGTACTTC. Protein: CSAEGGLAGGHISYEQYF.

V and J are TRBV18 and TRBJ2-1; 11 bases are shared with TRBD1. V shed 2 bases and J 8 bases; nucleotides not matched to a gene: 8. Germline loops: CDR1 KGHSH, CDR2 LQKENI. The CDR3 spans 16 residues. The chain's CDR3 is CASSPWDRGKGDEQFF. CDR3 bases: TGTGCCAGCTCACCATGGGACAGGGGGAAGGGCGATGAGCAGTTCTTC.

By proportion, this clonotype is medium-sized. The chain is built from TRBV6-1 and TRBJ2-1, with 12 bases identical to TRBD2. Germline assignment: CDR1 MNHNS and CDR2 SASEGT. Trimming cost V 0 bases and J 3 bases; bases outside gene matches: 6. The CDR3 runs 18 residues. CDR3 loop: CASSEAPSGGALYNEQFF. The CDR3 DNA sequence: TGTGCCAGCAGTGAAGCACCTAGCGGGGGGGCACTCTACAATGAGCAGTTCTTC.